A single sample is the source of the 15 T cell receptor beta chains below, sequenced in a study of shared clonotypes between healthy human individuals. Method: immunoSEQ multiplex PCR; TCRdb's copy keeps in-frame clones and lacks some. The profile shows roughly 500,000 clones, 60% to 80% of them singletons. The source material was PBMCs. All receptors derive from a woman in her 40s in good health. Some clones in this sample may be carry-over from other donors' samples.

This chain links TRBV10-3 with TRBJ2-7, with D maybe TRBD1 (6 bases). Trimming took 4 bases from V and 3 from J, leaving 7 bases between them. Germline values: CDR1 ENHRY, CDR2 SYGVKD. The CDR3 contains 12 residues. The CDR3 bases are TGTGCCATCAGTGGGGACATCTACGAGCAGTACTTC. Translating it yields CAISGDIYEQYF.

The CDR3, as DNA: TGTGCCAGTAGTCCTGGACGGTTTTATAGCAATCAGCCCCAGCATTTT. Its translation is CASSPGRFYSNQPQHF. The chain carries TRBV19 and TRBJ1-5; D is unclear. V lost 5 bases and J 0 bases, leaving 14 bases between the germline ends. CDR1 and CDR2 (germline): LNHDA, SQIVND (reference sequence). The CDR3 loop spans 16 amino acids.

The rearrangement uses TRBV7-2 and TRBJ2-7, with 7 bases that match TRBD1. The V gene's germline CDR1 is SGHTA and CDR2 FQGNSA. J gave up 5 bases and V 6 bases, and 10 bases lay outside the gene matches. This CDR3 has 14 residues. In DNA form, the CDR3 reads TGTGCCAGCAGACAAACGACAGGGAGAGACGAGCAGTACTTC. The encoded protein is CASRQTTGRDEQYF.

Regarding this clone: Since a much larger clone is just one base distant, this may be a read error. The chain combines TRBV5-6 with TRBJ1-4; no reliable D call. Per the germline V gene, CDR1 is SGHDT and CDR2 is YYEEEE. This CDR3 spans 13 amino acids. The CDR3 region has the DNA TGTGACAGCAGCCCCGCGGCCAGTGAAAAACTGTTTTTT. Amino acids: CDSSPAASEKLFF.

This clone was seen a handful of times. The chain combines TRBV6-5 with TRBJ2-7; D is perhaps TRBD1 (7 bases). The germline V gene encodes CDR1 MNHEY and CDR2 SVGAGI. This CDR3 contains 13 residues. V lost 7 bases and J lost 5, with 15 bases in between. CDR3 in amino acids: CASMTGGGDEQYF. DNA for the CDR3: TGTGCCAGCATGACCGGAGGGGGCGACGAGCAGTACTTC.

The rearrangement uses TRBV19 and TRBJ2-3; tentative D call: TRBD2 (6 bases). Germline values: CDR1 LNHDA, CDR2 SQIVND (reference sequence). This CDR3 has 15 residues. Trimming stripped 3 bases from V and 4 bases from J, with 14 bases between. DNA of the CDR3: TGTGCCAGTAGTATTACTGCGGGAAGGTCAGATACGCAGTATTTT. This gives the protein CASSITAGRSDTQYF.

The chain couples TRBV10-3 to TRBJ1-4; D perhaps matches TRBD1 (6 bases). V was shortened by 4 bases and J by 7 bases, with 19 bases between the two germline ends. Germline V gene data show CDR1 as ENHRY and CDR2 as SYGVKD. This CDR3 is built from 16 residues. CDR3 DNA sequence: TGTGCCATCAGTGGAGCACCTCAGGAGACAGGTGAAAAACTGTTTTTT. Protein: CAISGAPQETGEKLFF.

This clone was seen only once. The chain uses TRBV7-2 and TRBJ2-7, with TRBD2 as a possible D gene (5 bases). Looked up from germline, CDR1 is SGHTA and CDR2 is FQGNSA. Deletions cut 3 bases from V and 1 base from J, with 7 bases between. This CDR3 contains 13 residues. CDR3 in amino acids: CASSLRESYEQYF. The CDR3 DNA follows: TGTGCCAGCAGCTTGAGGGAATCCTACGAGCAGTACTTC.

The rearrangement links TRBV4-1 to TRBJ2-6, with D maybe TRBD1 (6 bases). The V end lost 0 bases, the J end lost 0 bases, and 21 bases lay between the germline ends. The CDR3 contains 21 residues. Germline V gene data show CDR1 as MGHRA and CDR2 as YSYEKL. DNA for the CDR3: TGCGCCAGCAGCCAAGAGAGGGACACAGAATTTGTGCCCTCTGGGGCCAACGTCCTGACTTTC. Amino acids: CASSQERDTEFVPSGANVLTF.

This chain links TRBV14 with TRBJ2-5; D is unresolved. This CDR3 region has 11 residues. CDR1 and CDR2 from the germline V gene are SGHDN and FVKESK. The germline V and J ends were trimmed by 1 base and 7 bases, with 4 bases remaining between them. CDR3 bases: TGTGCCAGCAGCCAAGGGAGGACCCAGTACTTC. It yields the protein CASSQGRTQYF.

This clone was detected only once. V is TRBV19 and J is TRBJ2-2, with TRBD1 as a possible D gene (5 bases). The germline V and J ends were trimmed by 5 bases and 6 bases, with 13 bases remaining between them. CDR3 length equals 14 residues. Germline V gene data show CDR1 as LNHDA and CDR2 as SQIVND (reference sequence). CDR3 protein: CASSLWGRAGELFF. The CDR3 bases are TGTGCCAGTAGTCTCTGGGGCAGGGCCGGGGAGCTGTTTTTT.

This clone was counted only a few times. For the CDR3, the DNA is TGTGCCAGCAGTCCATCCTACCATCTGAACACTGAAGCTTTCTTT. The encoded protein is CASSPSYHLNTEAFF. The chain links TRBV6-6 to TRBJ1-1, with unresolved D. The length of the CDR3 is 15 residues. Germline-derived CDR1 and CDR2 are MNHNY and SVGAGI (reference sequence). Trimming stripped 5 bases from V and 0 bases from J, with 13 bases between.

Regarding this clone: One junction end disagrees with the germline gene, perhaps due to a read error. The chain employs TRBV30 and TRBJ2-5; D is ambiguous. Germline CDR1 and CDR2: GTSNPN and SVGIG (reference sequence). This CDR3 is 12 amino acids long. The CDR3 DNA follows: TGTGCCGGGTACACGGCGCAAGGGACCCAGTACTTC. This sequence encodes CAGYTAQGTQYF. Filled out from reference TRBV30 and TRBJ2-5, the complete variable domain reads SQTIHQWPATLVQPVGSPLSLECTVEGTSNPNLYWYRQAAGRGLQLLFYSVGIGQISSEVPQNLSASRPQDRQFILSSKKLLLSDSGFYLCAGYTAQGTQYFGPGTRLLVL.

The CDR3 region has the DNA TGTGCCATCAGTGGCGAATACACAGATACGCAGTATTTT. Translated: CAISGEYTDTQYF. The rearrangement uses TRBV10-3 and TRBJ2-3; D remains unclear. V shed 4 bases and J shed 2 bases, with 7 bases lying between them. Germline V gene sequence: CDR1 ENHRY, CDR2 SYGVKD. The CDR3 is 13 amino acids.

This clone has ten or more counts. V and J are TRBV25-1 and TRBJ2-1; D call uncertain. V shed 4 bases and J shed 10 bases, with 8 bases lying between them. The CDR3 is made up of 11 amino acids. Germline V gene data show CDR1 as MGHDK and CDR2 as SYGVNS. The CDR3 nucleotides read TGTGCCAGCAGTGTAGTTCAGGAGCAGTTCTTC. It yields the protein CASSVVQEQFF. The variable domain in full, completed from reference TRBV25-1 and TRBJ2-1, reads EADIYQTPRYLVIGTGKKITLECSQTMGHDKMYWYQQDPGMELHLIHYSYGVNSTEKGDLSSESTVSRIRTEHFPLTLESARPSHTSQYLCASSVVQEQFFGPGTRLTVL.